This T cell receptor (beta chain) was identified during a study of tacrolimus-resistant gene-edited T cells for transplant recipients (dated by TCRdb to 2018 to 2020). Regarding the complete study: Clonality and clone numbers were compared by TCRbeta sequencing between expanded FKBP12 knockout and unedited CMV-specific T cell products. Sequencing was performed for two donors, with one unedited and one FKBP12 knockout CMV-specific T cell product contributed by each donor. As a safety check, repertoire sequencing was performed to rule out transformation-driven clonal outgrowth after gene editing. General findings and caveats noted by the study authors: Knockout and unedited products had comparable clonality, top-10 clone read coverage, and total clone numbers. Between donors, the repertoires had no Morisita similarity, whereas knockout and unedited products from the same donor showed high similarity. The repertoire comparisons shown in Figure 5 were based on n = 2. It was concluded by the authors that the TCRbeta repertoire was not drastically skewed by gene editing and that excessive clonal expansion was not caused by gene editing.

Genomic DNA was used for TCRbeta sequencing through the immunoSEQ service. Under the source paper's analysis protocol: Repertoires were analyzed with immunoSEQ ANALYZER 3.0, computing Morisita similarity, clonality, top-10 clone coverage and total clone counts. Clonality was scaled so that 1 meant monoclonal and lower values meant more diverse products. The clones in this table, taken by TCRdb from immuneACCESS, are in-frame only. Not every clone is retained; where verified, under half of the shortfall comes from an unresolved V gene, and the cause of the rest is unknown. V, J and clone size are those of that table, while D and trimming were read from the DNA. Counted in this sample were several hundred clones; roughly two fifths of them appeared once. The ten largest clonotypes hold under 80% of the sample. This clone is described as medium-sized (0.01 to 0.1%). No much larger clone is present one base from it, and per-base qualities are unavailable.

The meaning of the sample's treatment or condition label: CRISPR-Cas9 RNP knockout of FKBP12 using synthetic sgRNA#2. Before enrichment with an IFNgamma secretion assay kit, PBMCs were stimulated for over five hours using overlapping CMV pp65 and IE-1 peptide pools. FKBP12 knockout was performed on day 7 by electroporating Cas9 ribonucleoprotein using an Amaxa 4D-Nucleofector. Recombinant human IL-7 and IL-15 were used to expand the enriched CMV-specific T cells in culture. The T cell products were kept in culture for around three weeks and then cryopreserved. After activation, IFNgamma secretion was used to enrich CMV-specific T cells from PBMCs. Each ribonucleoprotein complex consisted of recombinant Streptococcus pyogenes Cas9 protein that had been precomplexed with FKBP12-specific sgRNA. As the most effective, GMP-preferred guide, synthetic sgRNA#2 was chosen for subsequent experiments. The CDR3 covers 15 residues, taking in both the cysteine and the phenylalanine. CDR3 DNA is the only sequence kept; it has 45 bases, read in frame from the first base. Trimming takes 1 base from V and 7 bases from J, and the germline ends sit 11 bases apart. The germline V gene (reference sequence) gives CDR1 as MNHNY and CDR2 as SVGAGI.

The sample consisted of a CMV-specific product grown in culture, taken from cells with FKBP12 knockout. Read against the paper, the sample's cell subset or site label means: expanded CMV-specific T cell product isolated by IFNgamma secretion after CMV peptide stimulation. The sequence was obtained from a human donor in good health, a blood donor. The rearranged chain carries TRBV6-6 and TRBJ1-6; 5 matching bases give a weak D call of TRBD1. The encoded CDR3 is CASSYFQGKNSPLHF. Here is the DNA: TGTGCCAGCAGTTACTTCCAGGGAAAGAATTCACCCCTCCACTTT.